This TCR beta chain was sequenced for a study of beta chain features in type 1 diabetes. For the study at large: Similarity in age, gender and cell yields was seen between patients and healthy donors. Researchers looked at roughly 100,000,000 sorted cells across all samples. Study-wide results and caveats: TCRB CDR3 length was moderately but significantly reduced in all four CD4+ subsets of Type 1 diabetes patients.

Sorted CD4+ subsets: naive, central memory, regulatory, stem cell-like memory (CD45RO/CCR7/CD25/CD127/CD95/CD27 panel). In its sample, this clone was seen a few times. Its antigen is unknown. Expressed TCRB transcripts were sequenced, since all the RNA that had been isolated was reverse transcribed. The assay was immunoSEQ multiplex PCR, and TCRdb's table has in-frame clones only and misses some. The profile shows 900,000 or so clones, about a sixth of them singletons. The CDR3 contains 16 residues. Per the germline V gene, CDR1 is SGHTA and CDR2 is FQGNSA. The junction had 4 bases not matched to a gene; V was cut back by 1 base and J by 1 base.

The sample comprised naive CD4+ T cells from blood. The gene calls are TRBV7-2 and TRBJ2-3, with TRBD1 matching 8 bases. The clonotype was recovered from a woman aged 18-29 years in good health. The CDR3 reads CASSLVAGGRTDTQYF. Written as DNA, the CDR3 is TGTGCCAGCAGCTTAGTGGCAGGGGGCCGCACAGATACGCAGTATTTT.